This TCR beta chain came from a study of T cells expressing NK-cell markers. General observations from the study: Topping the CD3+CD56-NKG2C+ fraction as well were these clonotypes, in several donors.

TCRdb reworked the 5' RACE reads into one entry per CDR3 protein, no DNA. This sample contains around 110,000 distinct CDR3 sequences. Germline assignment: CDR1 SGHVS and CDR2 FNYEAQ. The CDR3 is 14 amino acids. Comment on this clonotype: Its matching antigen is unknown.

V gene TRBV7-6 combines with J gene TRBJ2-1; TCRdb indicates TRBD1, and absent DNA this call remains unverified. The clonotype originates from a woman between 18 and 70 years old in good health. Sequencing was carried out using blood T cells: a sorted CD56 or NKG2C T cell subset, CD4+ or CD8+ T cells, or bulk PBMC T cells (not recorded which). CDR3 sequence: CASSFPGSLNEQFF.